This is a list of T cell receptor beta chains from one sample in a study of T cell responses to AZD1222 COVID-19 vaccine. The data were produced by immunoSEQ multiplex PCR, yet TCRdb's version contains in-frame clones alone and is incomplete. The repertoire holds 110,000 or so clones, with roughly 84% as singletons. The material was peripheral blood, obtained 28 days after the second AZD1222 dose. The receptors stem from an adult who received the AZD1222 COVID-19 vaccine. CDR3s include the opening cysteine and the closing phenylalanine or tryptophan. Fields, in order: V gene, clone size, J gene, D gene, CDR3 length, CDR3 DNA, CDR3 protein. The D gene is left open where the match is weak. Clone size appears in some rows only: once, few, many, or a class for an expanded clone.

v_call: TRBV9
clone_size: -
j_call: TRBJ2-3
d_call: -
cdr3_length: 13
cdr3_nt: TGTGCCAGCAGCGCCCGGGGAGGAGATACGCAGTATTTT
cdr3_aa: CASSARGGDTQYF

v_call: TRBV7-2
clone_size: -
j_call: TRBJ1-5
d_call: -
cdr3_length: 14
cdr3_nt: TGTGCCAGCAGCTTAGAGTATAGCAATCAGCCCCAGCATTTT
cdr3_aa: CASSLEYSNQPQHF

v_call: TRBV19
clone_size: -
j_call: TRBJ2-5
d_call: -
cdr3_length: 13
cdr3_nt: TGTGCCAGTAGTATTGCCCTCAGGGAGACCCAGTACTTC
cdr3_aa: CASSIALRETQYF

v_call: TRBV6-5
clone_size: -
j_call: TRBJ2-2
d_call: TRBD1
cdr3_length: 15
cdr3_nt: TGTGCCAGCAGTTACTCCGGACAGGGGCCCGGGGAGCTGTTTTTT
cdr3_aa: CASSYSGQGPGELFF

v_call: TRBV5-5
clone_size: -
j_call: TRBJ1-1
d_call: -
cdr3_length: 14
cdr3_nt: TGTGCCAGCAGCTTGTCACAGCTGAACACTGAAGCTTTCTTT
cdr3_aa: CASSLSQLNTEAFF

v_call: TRBV6-5
clone_size: -
j_call: TRBJ2-3
d_call: -
cdr3_length: 15
cdr3_nt: TGTGCCAGCAGTCCAGCGGCCCAGGGAGGAGATACGCAGTATTTT
cdr3_aa: CASSPAAQGGDTQYF

v_call: TRBV6-2/TRBV6-3
clone_size: few
j_call: TRBJ1-1
d_call: -
cdr3_length: 11
cdr3_nt: TGTGCCAGCAGTTACGGGATTGAAGCTTTCTTT
cdr3_aa: CASSYGIEAFF

v_call: TRBV11-2
clone_size: -
j_call: TRBJ2-5
d_call: TRBD1
cdr3_length: 13
cdr3_nt: TGTGCCAGCAGCTCGACAGGGCTAGAGACCCAGTACTTC
cdr3_aa: CASSSTGLETQYF

v_call: TRBV7-9
clone_size: few
j_call: TRBJ1-4
d_call: TRBD1
cdr3_length: 16
cdr3_nt: TGTGCCAGCAGCCCAAGGGTAACCCAGGGGGCCCGAAAACTGTTTTTT
cdr3_aa: CASSPRVTQGARKLFF

v_call: TRBV19
clone_size: -
j_call: TRBJ1-1
d_call: TRBD1
cdr3_length: 16
cdr3_nt: TGTGCCAGTAGTACCCCGACAGGGAGAATGAACACTGAAGCTTTCTTT
cdr3_aa: CASSTPTGRMNTEAFF

v_call: TRBV27
clone_size: once
j_call: TRBJ2-7
d_call: -
cdr3_length: 13
cdr3_nt: TGTGCCAGCAGTTTCGGGGACCACAACGAGCAGTACTTC
cdr3_aa: CASSFGDHNEQYF

v_call: TRBV9
clone_size: -
j_call: TRBJ1-2
d_call: TRBD1
cdr3_length: 16
cdr3_nt: TGTGCCAGCAGCGCCGAAATTTATGGGACAGGGGATGGCTACACCTTC
cdr3_aa: CASSAEIYGTGDGYTF

v_call: TRBV7-3
clone_size: -
j_call: TRBJ2-1
d_call: TRBD1
cdr3_length: 15
cdr3_nt: TGTGCCAGCAGCTCGCCAAGGGACAGGTCCAATGAGCAGTTCTTC
cdr3_aa: CASSSPRDRSNEQFF

v_call: TRBV21-1
clone_size: -
j_call: TRBJ1-2
d_call: -
cdr3_length: 16
cdr3_nt: TGTGCCAGCAGCAAAGCTCGTAGGGCGGGCAACTATGGCTACACCTTC
cdr3_aa: CASSKARRAGNYGYTF

v_call: TRBV27
clone_size: once
j_call: TRBJ1-1
d_call: -
cdr3_length: 14
cdr3_nt: TGTGCCAGCAGTTTCGGGGTTAGGATCACTGAAGCTTTCTTT
cdr3_aa: CASSFGVRITEAFF

v_call: TRBV19
clone_size: -
j_call: TRBJ1-2
d_call: -
cdr3_length: 14
cdr3_nt: TGTGCCAGTAGTATGGTCGCGGGGGTAAAGGGCTACACCTTC
cdr3_aa: CASSMVAGVKGYTF

v_call: TRBV6-6
clone_size: -
j_call: TRBJ1-2
d_call: TRBD1
cdr3_length: 12
cdr3_nt: TGTGCCAGCAGTTCCACGAACAGGGGAGCGACCTTC
cdr3_aa: CASSSTNRGATF

v_call: TRBV7-2
clone_size: few
j_call: TRBJ1-5
d_call: -
cdr3_length: 15
cdr3_nt: TGTGCCAGCAGCCTCCAGGAGGGCCGGGGGCAGCCCCAGCATTTT
cdr3_aa: CASSLQEGRGQPQHF

v_call: TRBV19
clone_size: -
j_call: TRBJ1-5
d_call: TRBD1
cdr3_length: 14
cdr3_nt: TGTGCCAGTAACCACAGGGGGAGCAATCAGCCCCAGCATTTT
cdr3_aa: CASNHRGSNQPQHF

v_call: TRBV19
clone_size: -
j_call: TRBJ2-5
d_call: -
cdr3_length: 15
cdr3_nt: TGTGCCAGTAGTATAGCAGGGTTCGGCCAAGAGACCCAGTACTTC
cdr3_aa: CASSIAGFGQETQYF

v_call: TRBV11-1
clone_size: -
j_call: TRBJ2-1
d_call: TRBD1
cdr3_length: 15
cdr3_nt: TGTGCCAGCAGCTCGACAGGGTATCCCTACAATGAGCAGTTCTTC
cdr3_aa: CASSSTGYPYNEQFF

v_call: TRBV15
clone_size: -
j_call: TRBJ1-2
d_call: TRBD1
cdr3_length: 15
cdr3_nt: TGTGCCACCAGCTCCAACAGGGGGTCTAACTATGGCTACACCTTC
cdr3_aa: CATSSNRGSNYGYTF

v_call: TRBV10-3
clone_size: -
j_call: TRBJ1-4
d_call: -
cdr3_length: 14
cdr3_nt: TGTGCCATCAGTGACGGGCAGTCTAATGAAAAACTGTTTTTT
cdr3_aa: CAISDGQSNEKLFF

v_call: TRBV27
clone_size: -
j_call: TRBJ1-1
d_call: -
cdr3_length: 14
cdr3_nt: TGTGCCAGCAGTTTATCCAGCGGAGTTCCTGAAGCTTTCTTT
cdr3_aa: CASSLSSGVPEAFF

v_call: TRBV5-1
clone_size: -
j_call: TRBJ1-1
d_call: -
cdr3_length: 14
cdr3_nt: TGCGCCAGCAGCCCCAGGACAGTCCGCACTGAAGCTTTCTTT
cdr3_aa: CASSPRTVRTEAFF

v_call: TRBV7-8
clone_size: once
j_call: TRBJ2-7
d_call: -
cdr3_length: 17
cdr3_nt: TGTGCCAGCAGTGCGCAGATACCGGGACATCTAGTCTACGAGCAGTACTTC
cdr3_aa: CASSAQIPGHLVYEQYF

v_call: TRBV7-8
clone_size: -
j_call: TRBJ2-2
d_call: -
cdr3_length: 13
cdr3_nt: TGTGCCAGCAGCAGCAGGACAGCCGGGGAGCTGTTTTTT
cdr3_aa: CASSSRTAGELFF

v_call: TRBV19
clone_size: once
j_call: TRBJ2-3
d_call: TRBD2
cdr3_length: 15
cdr3_nt: TGTGCCAGTAGATCAAGCGGGAACGTTGCGGATACGCAGTATTTT
cdr3_aa: CASRSSGNVADTQYF

v_call: TRBV19
clone_size: once
j_call: TRBJ2-7
d_call: TRBD1
cdr3_length: 13
cdr3_nt: TGTGCCAGTAGTAAGCAGGGGGCAGACGAGCAGTACTTC
cdr3_aa: CASSKQGADEQYF

v_call: TRBV7-3
clone_size: -
j_call: TRBJ2-7
d_call: -
cdr3_length: 14
cdr3_nt: TGTGCCAGCAGCTCTATCGAACAGCCCTACGAGCAGTACTTC
cdr3_aa: CASSSIEQPYEQYF

v_call: TRBV2
clone_size: -
j_call: TRBJ2-7
d_call: -
cdr3_length: 13
cdr3_nt: TGTGCCAGCAGTGATCAGGGATCCTACGAGCAGTACTTC
cdr3_aa: CASSDQGSYEQYF

v_call: TRBV7-9
clone_size: -
j_call: TRBJ2-1
d_call: -
cdr3_length: 15
cdr3_nt: TGTGCCAGCAGCTTCCGGGGACTTGGATACAATGAGCAGTTCTTC
cdr3_aa: CASSFRGLGYNEQFF

v_call: TRBV10-3
clone_size: -
j_call: TRBJ1-2
d_call: -
cdr3_length: 13
cdr3_nt: TGTGCCATCAGTGCCAGGCCTAACTATGGCTACACCTTC
cdr3_aa: CAISARPNYGYTF

v_call: TRBV27
clone_size: -
j_call: TRBJ1-2
d_call: -
cdr3_length: 14
cdr3_nt: TGTGCCAGCAGTCCCGGAGGCGGAAGATATGGCTACACCTTC
cdr3_aa: CASSPGGGRYGYTF

v_call: TRBV7-9
clone_size: -
j_call: TRBJ1-5
d_call: -
cdr3_length: 13
cdr3_nt: TGTGCCAGCAGCTTCACAGTCAATCAGCCCCAGCATTTT
cdr3_aa: CASSFTVNQPQHF

v_call: TRBV21-1
clone_size: -
j_call: TRBJ1-6
d_call: -
cdr3_length: 16
cdr3_nt: TGTGCCAGCAGCAAACCCCCGAGCTCCTATAATTCACCCCTCCACTTT
cdr3_aa: CASSKPPSSYNSPLHF

v_call: TRBV19
clone_size: -
j_call: TRBJ2-2
d_call: -
cdr3_length: 15
cdr3_nt: TGTGCCAGTAGGCTCACCCCGGGACAAGGCGGGGAGCTGTTTTTT
cdr3_aa: CASRLTPGQGGELFF

v_call: TRBV5-1
clone_size: -
j_call: TRBJ2-5
d_call: TRBD2
cdr3_length: 17
cdr3_nt: TGCGCCAGCAGCTTGGCCAGGGCTAGCGGGCGCCAAGAGACCCAGTACTTC
cdr3_aa: CASSLARASGRQETQYF

v_call: TRBV29-1
clone_size: -
j_call: TRBJ1-2
d_call: -
cdr3_length: 11
cdr3_nt: TGCAGCGTTGGACAGAACTATGGCTACACCTTC
cdr3_aa: CSVGQNYGYTF

v_call: TRBV6-5
clone_size: -
j_call: TRBJ2-7
d_call: -
cdr3_length: 13
cdr3_nt: TGTGCCAGCAGTTACGCAGTCCATTACGAGCAGTACTTC
cdr3_aa: CASSYAVHYEQYF

v_call: TRBV29-1
clone_size: -
j_call: TRBJ1-2
d_call: -
cdr3_length: 12
cdr3_nt: TGCAGCGCTCGGACAGACCACTATGGCTACACCTTC
cdr3_aa: CSARTDHYGYTF

v_call: TRBV21-1
clone_size: -
j_call: TRBJ1-5
d_call: -
cdr3_length: 17
cdr3_nt: TGTGCCAGCAGCCACCCCCGGCAGGGAAGAGACAATCAGCCCCAGCATTTT
cdr3_aa: CASSHPRQGRDNQPQHF

v_call: TRBV27
clone_size: -
j_call: TRBJ2-3
d_call: TRBD2
cdr3_length: 18
cdr3_nt: TGTGCCAGCAGCCTTGGGGTTCCCGGGACTAGTCGCACAGATACGCAGTATTTT
cdr3_aa: CASSLGVPGTSRTDTQYF

v_call: TRBV5-1
clone_size: -
j_call: TRBJ1-2
d_call: -
cdr3_length: 14
cdr3_nt: TGCGCCAGCCGTTCTGGGTCGGGGAATAGTGGCTACACCTTC
cdr3_aa: CASRSGSGNSGYTF

v_call: TRBV7-8
clone_size: -
j_call: TRBJ2-2
d_call: TRBD2
cdr3_length: 16
cdr3_nt: TGTGCCAGCAGCTTAATTCTAGCGGGAGTGTTCAGGGAGCTGTTTTTT
cdr3_aa: CASSLILAGVFRELFF

v_call: TRBV7-9
clone_size: -
j_call: TRBJ1-1
d_call: TRBD1
cdr3_length: 13
cdr3_nt: TGTGCCAGCAGCTTGACCCCCGGGACAGGGGCTTTCTTT
cdr3_aa: CASSLTPGTGAFF